This T cell receptor (beta chain) was captured by sequencing in a study of blood T cell repertoires in COVID-19. CDR1 is KGHSH, CDR2 LQKENI, per germline. Germline trimming cut 2 bases from V and 2 bases from J; bases unmatched to any gene: 7. The CDR3 runs to 16 residues. Sequencing was performed with immunoSEQ multiplex PCR; in TCRdb, only in-frame clones are kept and a portion is missing. This table has 65,000 to 85,000 clones, roughly 90% appearing once. The clonotype comes from a human donor in a cohort sampled during active COVID-19. The chain joins TRBV18 to TRBJ2-7; TRBD2 matches at 9 bases. Sample: peripheral blood. CDR3 coding DNA: TGTGCCAGCTCACCAGGGGCGGGAGGGCCCACCTACGAGCAGTACTTC. It encodes CASSPGAGGPTYEQYF.